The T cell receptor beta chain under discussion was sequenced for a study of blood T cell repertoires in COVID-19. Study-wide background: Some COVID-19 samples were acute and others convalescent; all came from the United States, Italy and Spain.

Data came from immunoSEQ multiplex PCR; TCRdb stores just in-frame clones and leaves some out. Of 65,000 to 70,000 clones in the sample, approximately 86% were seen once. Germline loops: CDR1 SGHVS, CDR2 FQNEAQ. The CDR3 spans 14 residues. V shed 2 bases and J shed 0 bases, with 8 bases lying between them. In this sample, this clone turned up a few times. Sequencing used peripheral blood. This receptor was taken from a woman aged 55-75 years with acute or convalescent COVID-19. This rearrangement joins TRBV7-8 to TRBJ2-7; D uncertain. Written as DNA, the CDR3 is TGTGCCAGCAGCTTATCTGCTAGCTCCTACGAGCAGTACTTC. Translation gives CASSLSASSYEQYF.